The rows below give T cell receptor beta chains drawn from one sample of a study of blood T cell repertoires in COVID-19. The assay was immunoSEQ multiplex PCR, and TCRdb's table has in-frame clones only and misses some. The sample includes approximately 45,000 clones, roughly 89% of them seen just once. Sequencing was done on a sample of peripheral blood. The receptor set was obtained from a man aged 40-55 years with COVID-19, enrolled during active disease. Both conserved end residues are part of each CDR3. The D gene is left open where the match is weak. Not all rows give a size; the values are once, few, many and, for expanded clones, a class.

v_gene: TRBV28; j_gene: TRBJ2-2; abundance: -; d_gene: TRBD2; CDR3aa: CAIPAGGTNTGELFF; CDR3nt: TGTGCCATCCCAGCGGGAGGTACGAACACCGGGGAGCTGTTTTTT
v_gene: TRBV6-5; j_gene: TRBJ2-1; abundance: -; d_gene: TRBD2; CDR3aa: CASRWGRGGGEQFF; CDR3nt: TGTGCCAGCCGATGGGGTCGGGGGGGCGGTGAGCAGTTCTTC
v_gene: TRBV10-3; j_gene: TRBJ2-7; abundance: -; d_gene: TRBD2; CDR3aa: CAISESPPGLAYEQYF; CDR3nt: TGTGCCATCAGTGAGTCCCCTCCGGGACTAGCGTACGAGCAGTACTTC
v_gene: TRBV10-3; j_gene: TRBJ2-7; abundance: -; d_gene: TRBD2; CDR3aa: CAISELASGRKVYEQYF; CDR3nt: TGTGCCATCAGTGAGTTGGCTAGCGGGAGGAAGGTGTACGAGCAGTACTTC
v_gene: TRBV5-1; j_gene: TRBJ2-3; abundance: -; d_gene: TRBD2; CDR3aa: CASSPRGTSADTQYF; CDR3nt: TGCGCCAGCAGCCCTAGGGGGACTAGCGCAGATACGCAGTATTTT
v_gene: TRBV5-1; j_gene: TRBJ2-1; abundance: once; d_gene: TRBD2; CDR3aa: CASSYSGGSNEQFF; CDR3nt: TGCGCCAGCTCATACAGCGGGGGATCCAATGAGCAGTTCTTC
v_gene: TRBV2; j_gene: TRBJ1-1; abundance: once; d_gene: -; CDR3aa: CASVLQEMNTEAFF; CDR3nt: TGTGCCAGCGTTCTACAGGAAATGAACACTGAAGCTTTCTTT
v_gene: TRBV28; j_gene: TRBJ1-4; abundance: -; d_gene: TRBD1; CDR3aa: CASSFASGTGGGTNEKLFF; CDR3nt: TGTGCCAGCAGTTTTGCCTCTGGGACAGGGGGCGGAACTAATGAAAAACTGTTTTTT
v_gene: TRBV9; j_gene: TRBJ2-3; abundance: -; d_gene: TRBD2; CDR3aa: CASSVRLAGSLPDTQYF; CDR3nt: TGTGCCAGCAGCGTTCGACTAGCGGGGAGTCTACCAGATACGCAGTATTTT
v_gene: TRBV3-1/TRBV3-2; j_gene: TRBJ2-7; abundance: once; d_gene: -; CDR3aa: CASSPSWGAYEQYF; CDR3nt: TGTGCCAGCAGCCCCTCGTGGGGGGCCTACGAGCAGTACTTC
v_gene: TRBV25-1; j_gene: TRBJ2-3; abundance: once; d_gene: TRBD1; CDR3aa: CASSEYARDSIDTQYF; CDR3nt: TGTGCCAGCAGTGAATATGCTCGGGACAGCATAGATACGCAGTATTTT
v_gene: TRBV5-4; j_gene: TRBJ2-3; abundance: -; d_gene: -; CDR3aa: CASSPVGPDTQYF; CDR3nt: TGTGCCAGCAGCCCAGTTGGCCCAGATACGCAGTATTTT
v_gene: TRBV19; j_gene: TRBJ2-7; abundance: -; d_gene: -; CDR3aa: CASSIGRGSYEQYF; CDR3nt: TGTGCCAGTAGTATCGGGCGGGGTTCCTACGAGCAGTACTTC
v_gene: TRBV4-1; j_gene: TRBJ2-2; abundance: -; d_gene: -; CDR3aa: CASSQDIPGVDTGELFF; CDR3nt: TGCGCCAGCAGCCAAGATATCCCAGGGGTTGACACCGGGGAGCTGTTTTTT
v_gene: TRBV27; j_gene: TRBJ2-5; abundance: -; d_gene: -; CDR3aa: CASSLSIGHQETQYF; CDR3nt: TGTGCCAGCAGTTTATCGATTGGGCACCAAGAGACCCAGTACTTC
v_gene: TRBV27; j_gene: TRBJ2-7; abundance: once; d_gene: TRBD1; CDR3aa: CASSLSQGVGEQYF; CDR3nt: TGTGCCAGCAGTTTATCGCAGGGGGTGGGGGAGCAGTACTTC
v_gene: TRBV5-6; j_gene: TRBJ1-2; abundance: -; d_gene: TRBD1; CDR3aa: CASSRRDREGRGYTF; CDR3nt: TGTGCCAGCAGCCGAAGGGACAGGGAAGGTCGTGGCTACACCTTC
v_gene: TRBV4-1; j_gene: TRBJ1-5; abundance: -; d_gene: -; CDR3aa: CASGTNSAPQHF; CDR3nt: TGCGCCAGCGGCACAAACAGTGCGCCCCAGCATTTT
v_gene: TRBV24-1; j_gene: TRBJ2-2; abundance: -; d_gene: TRBD1; CDR3aa: CATGDQGARNGELFF; CDR3nt: TGTGCCACCGGAGATCAGGGGGCGCGGAACGGGGAGCTGTTTTTT
v_gene: TRBV7-8; j_gene: TRBJ1-5; abundance: -; d_gene: TRBD1; CDR3aa: CASSPRQGGGNQPQHF; CDR3nt: TGTGCCAGCAGCCCCCGACAGGGGGGAGGCAATCAGCCCCAGCATTTT
v_gene: TRBV10-1; j_gene: TRBJ2-7; abundance: -; d_gene: TRBD1; CDR3aa: CASRGDRGEQYF; CDR3nt: TGCGCCAGCAGAGGGGACAGGGGCGAGCAGTACTTC
v_gene: TRBV2; j_gene: TRBJ1-2; abundance: -; d_gene: TRBD1; CDR3aa: CASSKDDREDGYTF; CDR3nt: TGTGCCAGCAGTAAAGACGACAGGGAGGATGGCTACACCTTC
v_gene: TRBV30; j_gene: TRBJ2-1; abundance: once; d_gene: TRBD2; CDR3aa: CAWSKGLTEQFF; CDR3nt: TGTGCCTGGAGTAAGGGACTAACGGAGCAGTTCTTC
v_gene: TRBV21-1; j_gene: TRBJ2-1; abundance: -; d_gene: -; CDR3aa: CASSKRGLVFYNEQFF; CDR3nt: TGTGCCAGCAGCAAACGCGGGCTAGTATTTTACAATGAGCAGTTCTTC
v_gene: TRBV10-1; j_gene: TRBJ1-5; abundance: -; d_gene: TRBD1; CDR3aa: CASSPKTGDLNQPQHF; CDR3nt: TGCGCCAGCAGTCCAAAGACAGGGGACCTCAATCAGCCCCAGCATTTT
v_gene: TRBV6-1; j_gene: TRBJ1-2; abundance: once; d_gene: -; CDR3aa: CASSDIGGNYGYTF; CDR3nt: TGTGCCAGCAGTGATATAGGCGGAAACTATGGCTACACCTTC
v_gene: TRBV11-3; j_gene: TRBJ2-3; abundance: -; d_gene: TRBD2; CDR3aa: CASSLTGVAGGPQTDTQYF; CDR3nt: TGTGCCAGCAGCCTAACAGGAGTAGCGGGGGGGCCTCAGACAGATACGCAGTATTTT
v_gene: TRBV19; j_gene: TRBJ2-3; abundance: -; d_gene: -; CDR3aa: CASSIGGTDTQYF; CDR3nt: TGTGCCAGTAGTATAGGCGGCACAGATACGCAGTATTTT
v_gene: TRBV10-3; j_gene: TRBJ2-7; abundance: -; d_gene: -; CDR3aa: CAIKARISYEQYF; CDR3nt: TGTGCCATCAAAGCTAGAATCTCCTACGAGCAGTACTTC
v_gene: TRBV7-9; j_gene: TRBJ1-3; abundance: -; d_gene: -; CDR3aa: CASSLDHTGAGNTIYF; CDR3nt: TGTGCCAGCAGCTTAGATCACACAGGAGCTGGAAACACCATATATTTT
v_gene: TRBV3-1/TRBV3-2; j_gene: TRBJ1-5; abundance: medium-sized; d_gene: -; CDR3aa: CASSQDGGGNQPQHF; CDR3nt: TGTGCCAGCAGCCAAGACGGGGGGGGCAATCAGCCCCAGCATTTT
v_gene: TRBV2; j_gene: TRBJ1-5; abundance: -; d_gene: -; CDR3aa: CASSEDQGLSNQPQHF; CDR3nt: TGTGCCAGCAGTGAAGATCAGGGGCTTAGCAATCAGCCCCAGCATTTT
v_gene: TRBV5-4; j_gene: TRBJ1-6; abundance: -; d_gene: TRBD1; CDR3aa: CASSRRTGSGSPLHF; CDR3nt: TGTGCCAGCAGCCGTAGGACAGGGTCGGGGTCACCCCTCCACTTT
v_gene: TRBV7-6; j_gene: TRBJ2-2; abundance: -; d_gene: TRBD1; CDR3aa: CASSLVGTGNTGELFF; CDR3nt: TGTGCCAGCAGCTTAGTCGGGACAGGGAACACCGGGGAGCTGTTTTTT
v_gene: TRBV6-5; j_gene: TRBJ2-3; abundance: -; d_gene: -; CDR3aa: CASSYEGVRSTDTQYF; CDR3nt: TGTGCCAGCAGTTATGAGGGAGTCCGTAGCACAGATACGCAGTATTTT
v_gene: TRBV5-1; j_gene: TRBJ2-7; abundance: -; d_gene: TRBD1; CDR3aa: CASSPGQGGYEQYF; CDR3nt: TGCGCCAGCAGCCCCGGACAGGGAGGCTACGAGCAGTACTTC
v_gene: TRBV28; j_gene: TRBJ2-7; abundance: -; d_gene: -; CDR3aa: CASKPDISYEQYF; CDR3nt: TGTGCCAGCAAACCGGACATCTCCTACGAGCAGTACTTC
v_gene: TRBV29-1; j_gene: TRBJ2-5; abundance: -; d_gene: TRBD1; CDR3aa: CSVEGTVGSQETQYF; CDR3nt: TGCAGCGTCGAAGGGACAGTGGGTAGCCAAGAGACCCAGTACTTC
v_gene: TRBV19; j_gene: TRBJ2-6; abundance: -; d_gene: -; CDR3aa: CASTAGASRSLGANVLTF; CDR3nt: TGTGCCAGTACGGCAGGGGCCAGTAGGAGCTTAGGGGCCAACGTCCTGACTTTC
v_gene: TRBV6-1; j_gene: TRBJ2-1; abundance: -; d_gene: -; CDR3aa: CASSELGDNEQFF; CDR3nt: TGTGCCAGCAGTGAACTCGGAGACAATGAGCAGTTCTTC
v_gene: TRBV7-3; j_gene: TRBJ2-2; abundance: -; d_gene: TRBD1; CDR3aa: CASSWGQGTGELFF; CDR3nt: TGTGCCAGCAGCTGGGGACAGGGGACCGGGGAGCTGTTTTTT
v_gene: TRBV25-1; j_gene: TRBJ1-6; abundance: -; d_gene: -; CDR3aa: CASSEQYNSPLHF; CDR3nt: TGTGCCAGCAGTGAGCAGTATAATTCACCCCTCCACTTT
v_gene: TRBV6-6; j_gene: TRBJ2-7; abundance: -; d_gene: TRBD2; CDR3aa: CASRPGLAGTYEQYF; CDR3nt: TGTGCCAGCAGACCGGGACTAGCGGGGACCTACGAGCAGTACTTC
v_gene: TRBV12-3/TRBV12-4; j_gene: TRBJ2-2; abundance: -; d_gene: -; CDR3aa: CAWTVASTGELFF; CDR3nt: TGTGCCTGGACAGTGGCGAGCACCGGGGAGCTGTTTTTT
v_gene: TRBV5-4; j_gene: TRBJ2-7; abundance: -; d_gene: TRBD1; CDR3aa: CASSPGQGNYEQYF; CDR3nt: TGTGCCAGCAGCCCGGGACAGGGGAACTACGAGCAGTACTTC
v_gene: TRBV29-1; j_gene: TRBJ1-2; abundance: -; d_gene: -; CDR3aa: CSVEVGGGLYGYTF; CDR3nt: TGCAGCGTTGAAGTAGGGGGGGGGCTCTATGGCTACACCTTC
v_gene: TRBV7-9; j_gene: TRBJ2-7; abundance: few; d_gene: -; CDR3aa: CASSSAGVEYF; CDR3nt: TGTGCCAGCAGCTCCGCAGGGGTTGAGTACTTC
v_gene: TRBV11-2; j_gene: TRBJ1-1; abundance: -; d_gene: -; CDR3aa: CASSLLGPNTEAFF; CDR3nt: TGTGCCAGCAGCTTACTGGGGCCTAACACTGAAGCTTTCTTT